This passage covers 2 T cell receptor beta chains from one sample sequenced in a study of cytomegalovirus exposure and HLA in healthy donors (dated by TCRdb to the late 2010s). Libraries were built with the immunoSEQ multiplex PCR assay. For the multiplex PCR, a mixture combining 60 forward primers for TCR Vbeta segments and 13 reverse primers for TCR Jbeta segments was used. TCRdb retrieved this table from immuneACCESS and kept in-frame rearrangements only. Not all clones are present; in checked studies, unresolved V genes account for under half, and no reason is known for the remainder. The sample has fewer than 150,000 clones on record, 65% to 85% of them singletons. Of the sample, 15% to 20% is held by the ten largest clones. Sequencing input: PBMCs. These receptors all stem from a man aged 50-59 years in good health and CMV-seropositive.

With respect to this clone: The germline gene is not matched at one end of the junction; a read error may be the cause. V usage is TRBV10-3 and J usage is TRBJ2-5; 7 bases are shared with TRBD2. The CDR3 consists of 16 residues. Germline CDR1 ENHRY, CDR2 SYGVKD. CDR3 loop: CAISGSDRDYQEAQYF. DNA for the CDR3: TGTGCCATCAGTGGTTCGGACCGGGACTACCAAGAGGCCCAGTACTTC.

In nucleotides, the CDR3 is TGTGCCACCGCGGACAGAGTTAACTATGGCTACACCTTC. It is translated as CATADRVNYGYTF. The gene calls are TRBV27 and TRBJ1-2, with D tentatively TRBD1 (6 bases). CDR3 length: 13 residues. Germline V lookup: CDR1 MNHEY, CDR2 SMNVEV (reference sequence). Trimming pared 10 bases from V and 1 base from J, leaving 13 bases between.